Here is one T cell receptor (beta chain) with its context. As handled by the study authors: The assay estimated nucleated cells by amplifying reference gene primers. The method was immunoSEQ multiplex PCR; TCRdb's version includes in-frame clones alone and lacks a portion of them. The DNA gave D and trimming, while V, J and clone size come from that table. The sample has approximately 150,000 clones; roughly 85% are singletons. This specimen belongs to a study of blood T cell repertoires in COVID-19. Background on the study: There were acute and convalescent COVID-19 samples, and they came from the United States, Italy and Spain.

CDR3 length equals 13 residues. Trimming stripped 3 bases from V and 5 bases from J, with 10 bases between. The sequencing input was peripheral blood. This sequence originates from a human donor with acute or convalescent COVID-19. The donor label of this sample is uncertain. V is TRBV12-3 or TRBV12-4 and J is TRBJ2-5; D uncertain. The CDR3 sequence is CASSFSVIETQYF. The DNA for the CDR3 is TGTGCCAGCAGTTTTAGTGTTATTGAGACCCAGTACTTC.